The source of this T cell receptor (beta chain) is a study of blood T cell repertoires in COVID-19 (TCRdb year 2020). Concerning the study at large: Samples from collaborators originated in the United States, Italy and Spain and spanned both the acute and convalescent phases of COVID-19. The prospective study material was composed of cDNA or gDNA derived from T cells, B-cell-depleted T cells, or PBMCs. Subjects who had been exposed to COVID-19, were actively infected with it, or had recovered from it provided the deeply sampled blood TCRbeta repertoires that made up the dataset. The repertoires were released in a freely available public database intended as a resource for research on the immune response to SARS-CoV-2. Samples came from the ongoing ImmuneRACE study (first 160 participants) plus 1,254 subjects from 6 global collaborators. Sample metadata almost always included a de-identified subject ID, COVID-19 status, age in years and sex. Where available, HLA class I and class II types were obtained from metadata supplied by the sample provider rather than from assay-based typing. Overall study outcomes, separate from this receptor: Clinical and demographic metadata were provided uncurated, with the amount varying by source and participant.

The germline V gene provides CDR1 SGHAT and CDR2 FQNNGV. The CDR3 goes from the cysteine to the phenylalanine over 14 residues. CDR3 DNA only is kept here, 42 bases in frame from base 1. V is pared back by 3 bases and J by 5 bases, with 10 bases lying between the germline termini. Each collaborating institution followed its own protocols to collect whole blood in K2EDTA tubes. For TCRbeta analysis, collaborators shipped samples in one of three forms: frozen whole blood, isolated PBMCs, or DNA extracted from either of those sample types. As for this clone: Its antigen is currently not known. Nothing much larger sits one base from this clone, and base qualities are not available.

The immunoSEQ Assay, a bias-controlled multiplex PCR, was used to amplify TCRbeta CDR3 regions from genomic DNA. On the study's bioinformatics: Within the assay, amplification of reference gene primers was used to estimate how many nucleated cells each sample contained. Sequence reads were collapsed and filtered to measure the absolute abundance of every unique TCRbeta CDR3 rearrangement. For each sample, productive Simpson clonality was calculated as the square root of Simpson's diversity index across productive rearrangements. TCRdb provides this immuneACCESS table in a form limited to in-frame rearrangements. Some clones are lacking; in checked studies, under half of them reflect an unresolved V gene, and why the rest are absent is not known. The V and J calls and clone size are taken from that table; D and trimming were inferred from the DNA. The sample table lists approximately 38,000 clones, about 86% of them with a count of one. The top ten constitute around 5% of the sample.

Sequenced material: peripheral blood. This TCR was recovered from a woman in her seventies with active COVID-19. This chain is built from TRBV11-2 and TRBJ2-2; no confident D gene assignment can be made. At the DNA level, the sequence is TGTGCCAGCAGCTTTCTTCCCCTTACCGGGGAGCTGTTTTTT. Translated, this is CASSFLPLTGELFF.